This TCR beta chain appears in the sequencing data of a study of CD8 T cells in ankylosing spondylitis. Broader study findings: Prior work had noted some motif variants in reactive arthritis blood and synovial fluid. The authors reported significant enrichment of disease-linked clones in matched ankylosing spondylitis synovial fluid. Clones linked to disease, bearing a CD8+ phenotype, were relatively rare in peripheral blood. Within ankylosing spondylitis blood, a TCR beta motif made up of roughly eight highly homologous variants appeared to be characteristic.

This CDR3 region has 16 residues. Trimming at V came to 5 bases and at J to 4 bases, leaving 11 bases not matched to a gene. CDR1 is SGHAT and CDR2 is FQNNGV in the germline V gene. This clonotype was counted between two and nine times. Its cognate antigen is unknown. Libraries for TCR beta were made by quantitative 5'-RACE with molecular barcodes. TCRdb analysed the 5' RACE reads with MiXCR anew, one entry per CDR3 protein. Among about 750,000 distinct CDR3 sequences listed, around 20% were seen once. The clonotype was recovered from a male donor with ankylosing spondylitis. This rearrangement joins TRBV11-2 to TRBJ1-2, with 9 bases identical to TRBD1. Sequencing was carried out using blood, either unsorted or a sorted T cell fraction (not recorded which). CDR3 protein: CASSLAGTGYVYGYTF. CDR3 nucleotide sequence: TGTGCCAGCAGCCTAGCCGGGACAGGGTATGTCTATGGCTACACCTTC.